The rows below give T cell receptor beta chains drawn from one sample of a study of ipilimumab plus nivolumab after autologous stem cell transplantation. TCRdb's copy holds only in-frame clones and misses some; the assay was immunoSEQ multiplex PCR. The sample has fewer than 15,000 clones; about 77% are singletons. This specimen consisted of PBMCs, obtained in a trial of ipilimumab plus nivolumab as post-transplant consolidation. Receptors were obtained from a male donor with multiple myeloma. The CDR3 runs from the conserved cysteine through the conserved F or W. The D gene is left open where the match is weak. Not all rows give a size; the values are once, few, many and, for expanded clones, a class.

>TRBJ2-3|12|TRBV6-5|once|-
CASSNAGDTQYF
TGTGCCAGCAGTAATGCCGGCGATACGCAGTATTTT
>TRBJ2-5|14|TRBV19|-|TRBD1
CASSIGQGAETQYF
TGTGCCAGTAGTATAGGACAGGGAGCAGAGACCCAGTACTTC
>TRBJ2-7|16|TRBV30|-|TRBD1
CAWSAMDRGNPYEQYF
TGTGCCTGGAGTGCTATGGACAGGGGAAATCCTTACGAGCAGTACTTC
>TRBJ1-1|16|TRBV18|-|TRBD1
CASSPAGTGSNTEAFF
TGTGCCAGCTCACCCGCCGGGACAGGTTCGAACACTGAAGCTTTCTTT
>TRBJ2-7|12|TRBV5-4|-|-
CASSHDRYEQYF
TGTGCCAGCAGCCACGACAGATACGAGCAGTACTTC
>TRBJ2-2|13|TRBV7-8|few|-
CASSLVDTGELFF
TGTGCCAGCAGCTTAGTGGATACCGGGGAGCTGTTTTTT
>TRBJ1-5|14|TRBV18|-|TRBD1
CASSRDRQGGPQHF
TGTGCCAGCTCACGGGACAGACAAGGAGGGCCCCAGCATTTT
>TRBJ1-2|15|TRBV5-4|-|-
CASSLATDSFYGYTF
TGTGCCAGCAGCTTGGCGACGGATTCCTTCTATGGCTACACCTTC
>TRBJ1-2|16|TRBV5-6|-|TRBD1
CASSSLNYDRVAGYTF
TGTGCCAGCAGCTCATTAAATTACGACAGGGTGGCGGGCTACACCTTC
>TRBJ1-3|13|TRBV7-2|-|-
CASSLGVGDTIYF
TGTGCCAGCAGCTTGGGGGTTGGAGACACCATATATTTT